The rows below give T cell receptor beta chains drawn from one sample of a study of T cell responses to AZD1222 COVID-19 vaccine. Produced via immunoSEQ multiplex PCR; TCRdb's table is partial and in-frame only. The sample comprises 120,000 or so clones, about 90% of which are singletons, and approximately 8% rests with the top ten. The sequences come from peripheral blood, collected on day 0 of AZD1222 vaccination. These receptor sequences come from an adult in good health. CDR3s include the opening cysteine and the closing phenylalanine or tryptophan. The D gene is left open where the match is weak. Some rows mark clone size as missing; the rest say once, few, many or name a class of expanded clone.

size	V	D	J	DNA	CDR3
-	TRBV30	-	TRBJ2-1	TGTGCCTGGAGTCCCTACGACAATGAGCAGTTCTTC	CAWSPYDNEQFF
-	TRBV7-2	TRBD2	TRBJ2-5	TGTGCCAGCAGCTTAGCGGGGGGGAAAGAGACCCAGTACTTC	CASSLAGGKETQYF
few	TRBV9	-	TRBJ2-5	TGTGCCAGCAGCGTCTGGGGGAAGAGGGAGACCCAGTACTTC	CASSVWGKRETQYF
-	TRBV29-1	-	TRBJ1-2	TGCAGCGCGATCGGGAGGGACTATGGCTACACCTTC	CSAIGRDYGYTF
-	TRBV28	-	TRBJ1-1	TGTGCCAGCAGTCTAGGGCGCCGTCGGAACACTGAAGCTTTCTTT	CASSLGRRRNTEAFF
once	TRBV19	TRBD1	TRBJ1-2	TGTGCCAGTAGAGGGGACAGGGAGGTCTATGGCTACACCTTC	CASRGDREVYGYTF
-	TRBV5-1	TRBD1	TRBJ2-7	TGCGCCAGCAGCTATTCGACAGGGGGCAACGAGCAGTACTTC	CASSYSTGGNEQYF
-	TRBV24-1	TRBD1	TRBJ2-4	TGTGCCACCAGTGATGGGGACAGGGCCAAAAACATTCAGTACTTC	CATSDGDRAKNIQYF
-	TRBV11-3	-	TRBJ2-5	TGTGCCAGCAGCTTGGAAGAGACCCAGTACTTC	CASSLEETQYF
-	TRBV11-1	-	TRBJ1-2	TGTGCCAGCAGACCTGTGGGACCTGCTCCTAACTATGGCTACACCTTC	CASRPVGPAPNYGYTF
-	TRBV11-3	-	TRBJ2-2	TGTGCCAGCAGCTTAATCGCAGGGCGAACAACCGGGGAGCTGTTTTTT	CASSLIAGRTTGELFF
-	TRBV3-1/TRBV3-2	-	TRBJ1-3	TGTGCCAGCAGCCAAGAAGTAGGAGCCACTGGAAACACCATATATTTT	CASSQEVGATGNTIYF
-	TRBV6-1	-	TRBJ2-7	TGTGCCAGCAGATCGGAAAGTGGGACCTACGAGCAGTACTTC	CASRSESGTYEQYF
-	TRBV15	-	TRBJ1-3	TGTGCCACCAGCAGAGAGGGAACGGTCCCCTCTGGAAACACCATATATTTT	CATSREGTVPSGNTIYF
-	TRBV5-6	TRBD1	TRBJ1-6	TGTGCCAGCACCGCAGACAGGGGGCTTTTCAATTCACCCCTCCACTTT	CASTADRGLFNSPLHF
once	TRBV6-5	-	TRBJ2-3	TGTGCCAGCCACTTAAAGAGCACAGATACGCAGTATTTT	CASHLKSTDTQYF
once	TRBV6-5	-	TRBJ2-7	TGTGCCAGCAGTTACTCTAGCGGAACCTCCTACGAGCAGTACTTC	CASSYSSGTSYEQYF
-	TRBV30	TRBD1	TRBJ1-6	TGTGCCTGGACCTGGACAGGAAATTCACCCCTCCACTTT	CAWTWTGNSPLHF
-	TRBV7-9	-	TRBJ1-5	TGTGCCAGCAGCCCCGGTGGAGGGGTGGGTCAGCCCCAGCATTTT	CASSPGGGVGQPQHF
-	TRBV15	TRBD1	TRBJ2-1	TGTGCCACCAGCAGGGTCCCGGGACAGTTCCCCAATGAGCAGTTCTTC	CATSRVPGQFPNEQFF
-	TRBV5-3	-	TRBJ2-7	TGTGCCAGAAGCCGGGATAGGGAGCAGTACTTC	CARSRDREQYF
-	TRBV7-9	-	TRBJ2-6	TGTGCCAGCAGCTTTCAGGGTACTGGGGCCAACGTCCTGACTTTC	CASSFQGTGANVLTF
-	TRBV7-9	TRBD1	TRBJ2-2	TGTGCCAGCAGCTCCACAGGGGGAAACACCGGGGAGCTGTTTTTT	CASSSTGGNTGELFF
-	TRBV6-5	TRBD1	TRBJ2-3	TGTGCCAGCAGTTACCGGGACAGGCGCACAGATACGCAGTATTTT	CASSYRDRRTDTQYF
-	TRBV30	-	TRBJ1-4	TGTGCCTGGAGTGTAACGGCCGGTGGCGAAAAACTGTTTTTT	CAWSVTAGGEKLFF
-	TRBV5-1	-	TRBJ1-1	TGCGCCAGCAGCTTGGGTCGGTCTGAAGCTTTCTTT	CASSLGRSEAFF
-	TRBV5-1	-	TRBJ1-2	TGCGCCAGCAGATACGGACGTGACTATGGCTACACCTTC	CASRYGRDYGYTF
-	TRBV5-4	-	TRBJ1-2	TGTGCCAGCAATCTAGACAGTAACTATGGCTACACCTTC	CASNLDSNYGYTF
-	TRBV7-9	-	TRBJ2-2	TGTGCCGCCACGGAGGGAATAACAGGGGAGCTGTTTTTT	CAATEGITGELFF
few	TRBV19	-	TRBJ1-5	TGTGCCAGTAGTTCCGGCCCTTATAGCAATCAGCCCCAGCATTTT	CASSSGPYSNQPQHF
-	TRBV30	-	TRBJ2-7	TGTGCCTGGAGTCCAGGTTTCTACGAGCAGTACTTC	CAWSPGFYEQYF
-	TRBV9	TRBD1	TRBJ1-1	TGTGCCAGCAGCCCGGGACAGGGGGCCGGGACTGAAGCTTTCTTT	CASSPGQGAGTEAFF
-	TRBV14	-	TRBJ2-3	TGTGCCAGCAGCAGACGATCCGCCGAGGGAGATACGCAGTATTTT	CASSRRSAEGDTQYF
-	TRBV27	-	TRBJ1-2	TGTGCCAGCAGTTTAACAAGCGGATCTGGGGTAGTTGGCTACACCTTC	CASSLTSGSGVVGYTF
-	TRBV29-1	-	TRBJ2-7	TGCAGCGCCCGGGACTCCTCCTACGAGCAGTACTTC	CSARDSSYEQYF
-	TRBV11-2	-	TRBJ1-6	TGTGCCAGCAGCTCTCATTTAACCCTCCACTTT	CASSSHLTLHF
-	TRBV3-1/TRBV3-2	-	TRBJ2-2	TGTGCCAGCAGATTGGCAGGGACAAGACCCGGGGAGCTGTTTTTT	CASRLAGTRPGELFF
-	TRBV30	TRBD1	TRBJ1-1	TGTGCCTGGAGTGTACCGGGACAGGGGCTAGGAGCTTTCTTT	CAWSVPGQGLGAFF
-	TRBV19	TRBD1	TRBJ1-4	TGTGCCAGTAGTGGGACAGCCTCTAATGAAAAACTGTTTTTT	CASSGTASNEKLFF
-	TRBV7-8	-	TRBJ2-1	TGTGCCAGCAGCTTGGGGTCGGAATACAATGAGCAGTTCTTC	CASSLGSEYNEQFF
-	TRBV30	TRBD1	TRBJ1-5	TGTGCCTGCCAGACAGGGGGCAATCAGCCCCAGCATTTT	CACQTGGNQPQHF